One and the same sample provided the 21 T cell receptor beta chains below, sequenced in a study of technical replicates of blood from several donors. Generated by immunoSEQ multiplex PCR, the TCRdb table keeps only in-frame clones and is missing some. This repertoire shows about 73,000 clones, 85% to 95% found once; its top ten account for approximately 0.24%. The sequencing input was T cells isolated from PBMCs. The receptors were sampled from a human donor in good health.

The CDR3: CASSDSNQGGAIGGYTF. The DNA for the CDR3 is TGTGCCAGCAGTGACTCGAATCAAGGGGGCGCAATTGGTGGCTACACCTTC. The gene calls are TRBV6-4 and TRBJ1-2; 7 bases map to TRBD1. The ends lost 0 bases at V and 7 bases at J; junction bases unmatched: 14. Germline lookup yields CDR1 MRHNA and CDR2 SNTAGT. This CDR3 spans 17 amino acids.

V gene TRBV2 combines with J gene TRBJ1-2, with D possibly matching TRBD1 (5 bases). Between the trimmed V and J ends, which lost 10 bases and 0 bases, there was a span of 12 bases. This CDR3 comprises 13 residues. Per germline, CDR1 SNHLY and CDR2 FYNNEI. CDR3 sequence: CAIVTDTNYGYTF. As DNA, the CDR3 is TGTGCCATCGTGACAGACACTAACTATGGCTACACCTTC.

The chain joins TRBV5-8 to TRBJ1-5; D might be TRBD1 (5 bases). Trimming pared 2 bases from V and 5 bases from J, leaving 8 bases between. CDR1 and CDR2 (germline): SGHTS, YDEGEE. CDR3 length: 13 amino acids. CDR3 nucleotide sequence: TGTGCCAGCAGCTTTGACAGCCATCAGCCCCAGCATTTT. Translation: CASSFDSHQPQHF.

This chain joins TRBV27 and TRBJ2-1; D remains ambiguous. The V gene lost 5 bases and the J gene lost 0 bases, with 17 bases spanning the gap. Per germline, CDR1 MNHEY and CDR2 SMNVEV (reference sequence). The CDR3 contains 17 residues. The CDR3 reads CASSPQPRRISYNEQFF. The CDR3 DNA reads as TGTGCCAGCAGTCCTCAGCCCAGGCGAATCTCCTACAATGAGCAGTTCTTC.

This sequence joins TRBV4-1 and TRBJ1-2; TRBD1 matches 8 bases. CDR3 length equals 15 residues. From germline, CDR1 is MGHRA and CDR2 YSYEKL. Unmatched junction bases numbered 7, after V lost 4 bases and J lost 3 bases. The CDR3 coding sequence is TGCGCCAGCAGCCCTCTTGGACAGGGATACTATGGCTACACCTTC. It is translated as CASSPLGQGYYGYTF.

The CDR3 protein is CASSSPEQGNRAQHF. The CDR3 DNA is TGTGCCAGCAGCTCCCCCGAACAGGGTAATCGGGCCCAGCATTTT. V usage is TRBV21-1 and J usage is TRBJ1-5; the DNA was not compared with TRBD1, the D call given in the table. TRBV21-1 is recorded as a pseudogene. The length of the CDR3 is 15 residues.

The chain joins TRBV7-2 to TRBJ2-5; TRBD2 agrees at 7 bases. The CDR3 has 12 amino acids. Germline CDR1 and CDR2: SGHTA and FQGNSA. The junction had 4 bases not matched to a gene; V was cut back by 4 bases and J by 8 bases. The CDR3 sequence: CASSSWGGTQYF. CDR3 nucleotide sequence: TGTGCCAGCAGCTCTTGGGGGGGTACCCAGTACTTC.

The rearrangement links TRBV30 to TRBJ1-6; weak D call: TRBD1 (5 bases). Germline V gene sequence: CDR1 GTSNPN, CDR2 SVGIG (reference sequence). CDR3 length equals 13 residues. Trimming removed 5 bases at V and 10 bases at J, with 15 bases between. CDR3 DNA: TGTGCCTGGGGGGTAACAGGCGGATCACCCCTCCACTTT. Its translation: CAWGVTGGSPLHF. The full variable domain, completed using reference TRBV30 and TRBJ1-6, is SQTIHQWPATLVQPVGSPLSLECTVEGTSNPNLYWYRQAAGRGLQLLFYSVGIGQISSEVPQNLSASRPQDRQFILSSKKLLLSDSGFYLCAWGVTGGSPLHFGNGTRLTVT.

With regard to this clone: The limits of the CDR3 on the DNA are not certain, so only TCRdb's listed CDR3 is given. The CDR3 sequence is CASSSSGGADTGELFF. The chain has TRBV6-4 and TRBJ2-2; the D segment call TRBD2 is taken from the table without a DNA check. The CDR3 has 16 residues if both end residues are counted. Germline-derived CDR1 and CDR2 are MRHNA and SNTAGT.

V and J are TRBV5-1 and TRBJ2-2; TRBD1 is a possible D gene (6 bases). CDR1 and CDR2 (germline): SGHRS, YFSETQ. The V end was cut by 6 bases, the J end by 2 bases, with 14 bases between. The CDR3 extends over 15 amino acids. For the CDR3, the DNA is TGCGCCAGCACCCAAGGACAGACCAACACCGGGGAGCTGTTTTTT. This encodes CASTQGQTNTGELFF.

This clone was seen a few times. This CDR3 reads CASSQGAEAFF. CDR3 DNA: TGTGCCAGCAGTCAAGGAGCAGAAGCTTTCTTT. The chain recombines TRBV6-5 with TRBJ1-1, with D unresolved. The CDR3 runs 11 residues. V lost 5 bases to trimming and J lost 8 bases, with 9 bases between them. The germline gives CDR1 MNHEY, CDR2 SVGAGI.

The rearrangement links TRBV30 to TRBJ2-5; 7 nucleotides align to TRBD1. This CDR3 has 15 residues. Germline lookup yields CDR1 GTSNPN and CDR2 SVGIG (reference sequence). V dropped 4 bases and J dropped 5; count of bases not matched to a gene: 13. CDR3 DNA sequence: TGTGCCTGGACCCGCGACAGGGTGGGGACGGAGACCCAGTACTTC. Encoded protein: CAWTRDRVGTETQYF.

This CDR3 reads CASSRERTGELFF. The CDR3, as DNA: TGTGCCAGCAGCCGGGAGCGCACCGGGGAGCTGTTTTTT. The chain employs TRBV6-5 and TRBJ2-2, with a possible D match to TRBD2 (6 bases). The V gene lost 6 bases and the J gene lost 4 bases, with 9 bases spanning the gap. The length of the CDR3 is 13 residues. Germline CDR1 MNHEY, CDR2 SVGAGI.

V gene TRBV15 combines with J gene TRBJ2-7; 8 bases match TRBD2. Germline values: CDR1 LNHNV, CDR2 YYDKDF (reference sequence). The CDR3 runs 16 residues. The ends lost 0 bases at V and 5 bases at J; junction bases unmatched: 9. In nucleotides, the CDR3 is TGTGCCACCAGCAGAGAAATTGGACTAGCTATCCACGAGCAGTACTTC. Its translation: CATSREIGLAIHEQYF.

The chain employs TRBV30 and TRBJ2-1, with a tentative D call TRBD2 (5 bases). The CDR3 length is 14 residues. Trimming stripped 0 bases from V and 6 bases from J, with 12 bases between. Germline CDR1 GTSNPN, CDR2 SVGIG (reference sequence). This CDR3 is CAWSVGRGSNEQFF. CDR3 bases: TGTGCCTGGAGTGTAGGCCGGGGAAGCAATGAGCAGTTCTTC.

The chain is built from TRBV6-1 and TRBJ2-2, with TRBD1 as a possible D gene (5 bases). There are 16 residues in the CDR3. V lost 3 bases and J 2 bases, leaving 13 bases between the germline ends. Germline-derived CDR1 and CDR2 are MNHNS and SASEGT. CDR3 loop: CASSDVRQLNTGELFF. The CDR3 bases are TGTGCCAGCAGTGACGTTCGACAGCTCAACACCGGGGAGCTGTTTTTT.

The chain links TRBV15 to TRBJ2-1, with 9 bases matching TRBD1. Germline CDR1 and CDR2: LNHNV and YYDKDF (reference sequence). J was trimmed by 4 bases and V by 2 bases; bases with no gene match: 6. The CDR3 covers 16 residues. CDR3 bases: TGTGCCACCAGCAGACCGGGACAGGGCCCTTACAATGAGCAGTTCTTC. This encodes CATSRPGQGPYNEQFF.

The chain carries TRBV4-1 and TRBJ2-7; D is uncertain. CDR1 and CDR2 (germline): MGHRA, YSYEKL. This CDR3 contains 12 residues. Deletions cut 4 bases from V and 4 bases from J, with 8 bases between. Here the CDR3 DNA reads TGCGCCAGCAGCCTCAGCGATTACGAGCAGTACTTC. It translates to CASSLSDYEQYF.

The V and J genes are TRBV12-5 and TRBJ2-1; 8 nucleotides align to TRBD2. The germline gives CDR1 LGHNT, CDR2 FRNRAP. The CDR3 contains 19 residues. The ends lost 0 bases at V and 0 bases at J; junction bases unmatched: 10. The DNA of the CDR3 is TGTGCTAGTGGTTTGGTGGTGGCCGAGAGCGGGAGCTCCTACAATGAGCAGTTCTTC. Translating gives CASGLVVAESGSSYNEQFF.

This chain links TRBV10-3 with TRBJ1-1, with no clear D. Germline loops: CDR1 ENHRY, CDR2 SYGVKD. The CDR3 totals 14 residues. Trimming left V 6 bases short and J 10 bases short, with 21 bases between. CDR3 sequence: CAISYTEPRGGAFF. The CDR3 DNA reads as TGTGCCATCAGCTATACTGAACCCCGGGGTGGAGCTTTCTTT.

The chain combines TRBV29-1 with TRBJ2-7; TRBD2 might be the D (6 bases). Germline values: CDR1 SQVTM, CDR2 ANQGSEA. The V gene lost 4 bases and the J gene lost 4 bases, with 17 bases spanning the gap. This CDR3 comprises 14 residues. The DNA for the CDR3 is TGCAGCGTTGGGCGGGGCCAGGGAACTTACGAGCAGTACTTC. Its protein product is CSVGRGQGTYEQYF.